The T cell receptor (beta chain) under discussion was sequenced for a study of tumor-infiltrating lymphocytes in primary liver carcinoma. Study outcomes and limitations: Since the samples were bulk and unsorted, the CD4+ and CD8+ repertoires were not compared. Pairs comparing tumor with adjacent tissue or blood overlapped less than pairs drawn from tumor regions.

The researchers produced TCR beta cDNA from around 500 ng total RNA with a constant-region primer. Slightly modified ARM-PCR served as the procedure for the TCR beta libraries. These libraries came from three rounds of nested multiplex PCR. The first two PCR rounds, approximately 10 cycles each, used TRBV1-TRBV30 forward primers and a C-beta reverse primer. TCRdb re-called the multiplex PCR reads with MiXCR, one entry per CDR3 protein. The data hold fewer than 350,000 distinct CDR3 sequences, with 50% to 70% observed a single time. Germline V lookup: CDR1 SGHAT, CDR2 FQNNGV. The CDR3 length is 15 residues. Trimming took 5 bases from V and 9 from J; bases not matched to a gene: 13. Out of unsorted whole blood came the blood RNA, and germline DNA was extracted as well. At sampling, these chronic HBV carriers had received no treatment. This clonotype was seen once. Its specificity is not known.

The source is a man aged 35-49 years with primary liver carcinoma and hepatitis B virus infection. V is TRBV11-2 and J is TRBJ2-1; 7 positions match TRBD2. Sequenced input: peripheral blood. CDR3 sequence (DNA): TGTGCCAGCAGCCTGGAGAGAGTAGCGGGCGCTGAGCAGTTCTTC. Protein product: CASSLERVAGAEQFF.